These 30 T cell receptor beta chains originate from one sample sequenced in a study of T cell responses to AZD1222 COVID-19 vaccine. TCRdb keeps only in-frame clones here, not all; method: immunoSEQ multiplex PCR. The sample lists some 140,000 clones, about 93% occurring once. The source was peripheral blood, collected on day 0 of AZD1222 vaccination. The receptors here all came from an adult in good health.

V gene TRBV3-1 (or the pseudogene TRBV3-2) combines with J gene TRBJ2-7; 11 bases map to TRBD2. Germline CDR1 and CDR2: LGHDT and YNNKEL (reference sequence). The CDR3 covers 16 residues. V was clipped by 1 base and J by 1 base; unmatched bases: 3. CDR3 nucleotides: TGTGCCAGCAGCCAAGGCGGGACTAGCGGTTCCTACGAGCAGTACTTC. Translated, it gives CASSQGGTSGSYEQYF.

The rearrangement uses TRBV2 and TRBJ1-1; D gene ambiguous. Germline values: CDR1 SNHLY, CDR2 FYNNEI. The CDR3 has 14 amino acids. With 6 bases removed from V and 4 bases from J, the gap between germline ends came to 15 bases. The CDR3 sequence: CASSRDRPSTEAFF. The DNA for the CDR3 is TGTGCCAGCAGCCGTGACCGCCCCAGCACTGAAGCTTTCTTT.

The gene calls are TRBV18 and TRBJ2-1, with TRBD1 as a possible D gene (6 bases). Per the germline V gene, CDR1 is KGHSH and CDR2 is LQKENI. This CDR3 spans 13 amino acids. Trimming left V 3 bases short and J 9 bases short, with 12 bases between. The CDR3 reads CASSPGVRGEQFF. CDR3 nucleotide sequence: TGTGCCAGCTCACCTGGAGTCAGGGGTGAGCAGTTCTTC.

CDR3 region: CASSLHQNTEAFF. As DNA, the CDR3 is TGTGCCAGCAGCTTACATCAGAACACTGAAGCTTTCTTT. The rearrangement joins TRBV7-2 to TRBJ1-1; D unresolved. V lost 2 bases, J lost 1 base, and 5 bases lay in between. CDR3 length: 13 residues. Germline V gene lookup returns CDR1 SGHTA and CDR2 FQGNSA.

On this clone itself: Other nucleotide sequences in the sample specify the same CDR3. V is TRBV9 and J is TRBJ2-2; D unresolved. CDR1 and CDR2 from the germline V gene are SGDLS and YYNGEE. Trimming left V 0 bases short and J 8 bases short, with 5 bases between. This CDR3 region has 12 residues. The CDR3 DNA sequence: TGTGCCAGCAGCGTAGGGCCGGGGGAGCTGTTTTTT. It is translated as CASSVGPGELFF.

The V call is TRBV6-5, the J call TRBJ1-2, with D uncertain. The V end was cut by 0 bases, the J end by 8 bases, with 16 bases between. This CDR3 is 15 amino acids long. Germline values: CDR1 MNHEY, CDR2 SVGAGI. The CDR3: CASSYSPLRGMGYTF. The CDR3 nucleotides read TGTGCCAGCAGTTACTCACCGTTGCGGGGTATGGGCTACACCTTC.

This chain joins TRBV4-1 and TRBJ2-1; D gene unclear. Trimming took 0 bases from V and 0 from J, leaving 6 bases between them. This CDR3 contains 15 residues. The V gene's germline CDR1 is MGHRA and CDR2 YSYEKL. CDR3 amino acids: CASSQDRSSYNEQFF. The DNA for the CDR3 is TGCGCCAGCAGCCAAGATAGGTCCTCCTACAATGAGCAGTTCTTC.

This rearrangement joins TRBV6-5 to TRBJ1-6; D gene ambiguous. Germline V gives CDR1 MNHEY, CDR2 SVGAGI. This CDR3 comprises 15 residues. The V end was cut by 6 bases, the J end by 6 bases, with 15 bases between. The CDR3, as DNA: TGTGCCAGCAGCGCCCGATGGGCGGCTAATTCACCCCTCCACTTT. Translation: CASSARWAANSPLHF.

V is TRBV5-1 and J is TRBJ2-3; TRBD2 agrees at 14 bases. Trimming took 4 bases from V and 3 from J; bases not matched to a gene: 1. The germline V gene encodes CDR1 SGHRS and CDR2 YFSETQ. The CDR3 contains 15 residues. The CDR3 region has the DNA TGCGCCAGCAGCAGGACTAGCGGGGGGACAGATACGCAGTATTTT. Its translation: CASSRTSGGTDTQYF.

The chain carries TRBV7-6 and TRBJ1-6; the D gene is possibly TRBD1 (5 bases). V was pared by 5 bases and J by 5 bases, with 13 bases between. CDR1 and CDR2 from the germline V gene are SGHVS and FNYEAQ. This CDR3 region has 15 residues. Here the CDR3 DNA reads TGTGCCAGCAGCATCGCCCAGGGAGATAATTCACCCCTCCACTTT. It translates to CASSIAQGDNSPLHF.

This clone came up a few times. J is TRBJ1-1 and V is TRBV5-1; no clear D gene. The CDR3 length is 14 residues. V lost 4 bases to trimming and J lost 1 base, with 11 bases between them. CDR1 SGHRS and CDR2 YFSETQ come from the germline V gene. The CDR3 spells CASSLGSSNTEAFF. The CDR3 coding sequence is TGCGCCAGCAGCCTGGGAAGTTCGAACACTGAAGCTTTCTTT.

V and J are TRBV7-2 and TRBJ2-1; D is perhaps TRBD1 (6 bases). The germline V and J ends were trimmed by 5 bases and 4 bases, with 12 bases remaining between them. This CDR3 is built from 14 residues. In germline, CDR1 is SGHTA, CDR2 FQGNSA. As DNA, the CDR3 is TGTGCCAGCAGCCTCCGGGACACTTACAATGAGCAGTTCTTC. Its translation: CASSLRDTYNEQFF.

The rearrangement joins TRBV5-1 to TRBJ1-2; no reliable D call. In germline, CDR1 is SGHRS, CDR2 YFSETQ. The length of the CDR3 is 15 residues. V gave up 4 bases and J gave up 7 bases, with 20 bases separating them. The CDR3 DNA is TGCGCCAGCAGCCCCCTGGCAGGTCTAGAGCGTGGCTACACCTTC. Its translation is CASSPLAGLERGYTF.

This clone was recorded once. The V and J genes are TRBV10-3 and TRBJ2-1, with D perhaps TRBD2 (6 bases). The germline V gene encodes CDR1 ENHRY and CDR2 SYGVKD. V shed 6 bases and J shed 4 bases, with 13 bases lying between them. There are 14 residues in the CDR3. This CDR3 reads CAISNRLDYNEQFF. As DNA, the CDR3 is TGTGCCATCAGCAACCGACTAGATTACAATGAGCAGTTCTTC.

The chain uses TRBV6-5 and TRBJ2-2; 8 bases match TRBD1. This CDR3 comprises 15 residues. Germline trimming cut 4 bases from V and 4 bases from J; bases unmatched to any gene: 5. Germline V lookup: CDR1 MNHEY, CDR2 SVGAGI. CDR3: CASSSQGAGTGELFF. CDR3 in DNA: TGTGCCAGCAGTTCGCAGGGGGCGGGCACCGGGGAGCTGTTTTTT.

J is TRBJ2-1 and V is TRBV18; 12 positions agree with TRBD1. The germline V gene has CDR1 KGHSH and CDR2 LQKENI. With 4 bases clipped from V and 7 bases from J, the junction kept 20 bases outside the gene matches. This CDR3 spans 20 amino acids. CDR3 in DNA: TGTGCCAGCTCACGCGTGGGGGACAGGGGGCTGGCTGACGTGGGGAATGAGCAGTTCTTC. It codes for CASSRVGDRGLADVGNEQFF. The full variable domain, completed using reference TRBV18 and TRBJ2-1, is NAGVMQNPRHLVRRRGQEARLRCSPMKGHSHVYWYRQLPEEGLKFMVYLQKENIIDESGMPKERFSAEFPKEGPSILRIQQVVRGDSAAYFCASSRVGDRGLADVGNEQFFGPGTRLTVL.

The rearrangement joins TRBV15 to TRBJ1-4; 8 bases fit TRBD1. Germline V gene sequence: CDR1 LNHNV, CDR2 YYDKDF (reference sequence). There are 12 residues in the CDR3. The V and J ends lost 7 bases and 13 bases, in that order; junction bases with no gene match: 8. The CDR3 DNA reads as TGTGCCACCACCCACAGGGGGGAGGCACTGTTTTTT. Translating it yields CATTHRGEALFF.

The V and J genes are TRBV5-8 and TRBJ2-7; maybe TRBD1 (5 bases). Germline V gene sequence: CDR1 SGHTS, CDR2 YDEGEE. Deletions cut 4 bases from V and 6 bases from J, with 17 bases between. The CDR3 consists of 14 residues. The CDR3 nucleotides read TGTGCCAGCAGCCGGACACCCCTCGTGGGCGAGCAGTACTTC. It specifies CASSRTPLVGEQYF.

V is TRBV2 and J is TRBJ1-3, with 8 bases matching TRBD1. Trimming at V came to 4 bases and at J to 2 bases, leaving 1 base not matched to a gene. CDR3 length: 14 amino acids. Per germline, CDR1 SNHLY and CDR2 FYNNEI. The CDR3 DNA sequence: TGTGCCAGCAGTGGGACAGGGACTGGAAACACCATATATTTT. Protein product: CASSGTGTGNTIYF.

V gene TRBV15 combines with J gene TRBJ2-1; 9 bases agree with TRBD2. The CDR3 is 15 residues long. The ends lost 3 bases at V and 6 bases at J; junction bases unmatched: 6. Germline V CDR1 and CDR2: LNHNV, YYDKDF (reference sequence). For the CDR3, the DNA is TGTGCCACCAGCAGGTACGGGACTAGCCTCAATGAGCAGTTCTTC. It translates to CATSRYGTSLNEQFF.

This rearrangement joins TRBV5-1 to TRBJ1-2, with 10 nucleotides matching TRBD1. Germline trimming cut 7 bases from V and 0 bases from J; bases unmatched to any gene: 9. The CDR3 has 16 amino acids. The V gene's germline CDR1 is SGHRS and CDR2 YFSETQ. The CDR3 DNA reads TGCGCCAGCTCACGACAGGGGGCCGTAGCTAACTATGGCTACACCTTC. Translation gives CASSRQGAVANYGYTF.

V usage is TRBV27 and J usage is TRBJ1-2; tentatively, D is TRBD1 (6 bases). The CDR3 length is 17 residues. Trimming left V 0 bases short and J 0 bases short, with 14 bases between. The germline V gene encodes CDR1 MNHEY and CDR2 SMNVEV (reference sequence). CDR3 in DNA: TGTGCCAGCAGTTTATCGAGGGGGGCTGCATCTAACTATGGCTACACCTTC. Its translation is CASSLSRGAASNYGYTF.

The chain has TRBV7-8 and TRBJ1-3; no firm D call. Germline V gene lookup returns CDR1 SGHVS and CDR2 FQNEAQ. Trimming removed 1 base at V and 0 bases at J, with 4 bases between. The CDR3 length is 14 residues. DNA for the CDR3: TGTGCCAGCAGCTTAGGACCCTCTGGAAACACCATATATTTT. This gives the protein CASSLGPSGNTIYF.

The chain recombines TRBV11-2 with TRBJ1-4, with D possibly TRBD1 on 6 matching bases. Between the trimmed V and J ends, which lost 6 bases and 10 bases, there was a span of 18 bases. Germline lookup yields CDR1 SGHAT and CDR2 FQNNGV. The CDR3 loop spans 14 amino acids. The CDR3 region has the DNA TGTGCCAGCAGAGACGGCGGACAGAGGGTAAAACTGTTTTTT. As protein: CASRDGGQRVKLFF.

This chain joins TRBV7-2 and TRBJ1-2, with D possibly TRBD1 on 6 matching bases. This CDR3 contains 17 residues. The germline V gene has CDR1 SGHTA and CDR2 FQGNSA. Trimming removed 1 base from V and 2 bases from J, with 17 bases in between. The CDR3 bases are TGTGCCAGCAGCTTAGTCCCAACCGGGACATCCAACTATGGCTACACCTTC. Amino acids: CASSLVPTGTSNYGYTF.

A note on this clone: The sample holds other DNA sequences that translate to the same CDR3. This chain joins TRBV6-5 and TRBJ1-1; D call uncertain. The V gene's germline CDR1 is MNHEY and CDR2 SVGAGI. Trimming shortened V by 6 bases and J by 1 base, and 9 bases separated the two germline ends. The CDR3 loop spans 13 amino acids. The CDR3 is CASSLTRNTEAFF. The CDR3 DNA reads TGTGCCAGCAGCCTAACAAGGAACACTGAAGCTTTCTTT.

V is TRBV10-3 and J is TRBJ1-1, with a weak D call TRBD1 (5 bases). V dropped 0 bases and J dropped 0 bases, with 11 bases sitting between them. The CDR3 is made up of 16 amino acids. CDR1 and CDR2 (germline): ENHRY, SYGVKD. CDR3 bases: TGTGCCATCAGTGAGTCCGGGGCCAGATTGAACACTGAAGCTTTCTTT. It yields the protein CAISESGARLNTEAFF.

The CDR3 sequence: CASTETVRGNTIYF. In DNA, the CDR3 is TGTGCCAGTACTGAGACGGTTCGCGGAAACACCATATATTTT. The chain carries TRBV19 and TRBJ1-3; no clear D. V shed 7 bases and J shed 4 bases, with 14 bases lying between them. The length of the CDR3 is 14 residues. Germline V gene lookup returns CDR1 LNHDA and CDR2 SQIVND (reference sequence). The full variable domain, rest sourced from reference TRBV19 and TRBJ1-3, is DGGITQSPKYLFRKEGQNVTLSCEQNLNHDAMYWYRQDPGQGLRLIYYSQIVNDFQKGDIAEGYSVSREKKESFPLTVTSAQKNPTAFYLCASTETVRGNTIYFGEGSWLTVV.

This chain links TRBV30 with TRBJ2-7; tentative D call: TRBD2 (5 bases). CDR1 and CDR2 from the germline V gene are GTSNPN and SVGIG (reference sequence). Trimming pared 8 bases from V and 6 bases from J, leaving 20 bases between. The CDR3 is 13 residues long. For the CDR3, the DNA is TGTGCCGGGAAGAAGGTTCCTCTAGCCGAGCAGTACTTC. Protein: CAGKKVPLAEQYF.

CDR3 protein: CASSLVSNSYNGYTF. In nucleotides, the CDR3 is TGCGCCAGCAGCTTGGTGTCCAACAGCTACAATGGCTACACCTTC. This chain uses TRBV5-1 with TRBJ1-2, with unresolved D. The germline gives CDR1 SGHRS, CDR2 YFSETQ. The CDR3 has 15 residues. Trimming stripped 0 bases from V and 6 bases from J, with 15 bases between.